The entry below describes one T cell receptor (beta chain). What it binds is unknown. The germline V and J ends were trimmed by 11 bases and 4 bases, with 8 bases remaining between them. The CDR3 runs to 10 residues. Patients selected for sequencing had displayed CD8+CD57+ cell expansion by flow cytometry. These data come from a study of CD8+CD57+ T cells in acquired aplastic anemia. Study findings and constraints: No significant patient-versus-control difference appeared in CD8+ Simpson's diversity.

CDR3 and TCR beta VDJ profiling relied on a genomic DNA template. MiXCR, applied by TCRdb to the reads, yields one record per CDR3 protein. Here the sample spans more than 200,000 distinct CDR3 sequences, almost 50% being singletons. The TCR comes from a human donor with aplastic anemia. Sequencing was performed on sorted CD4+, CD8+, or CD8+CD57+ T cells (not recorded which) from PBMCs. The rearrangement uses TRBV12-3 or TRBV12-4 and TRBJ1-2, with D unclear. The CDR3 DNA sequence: TGTGCCGTCAGATTCTATGGCTACACCTTC. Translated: CAVRFYGYTF.